The clone carrying this TCR beta chain has just one count. In germline, CDR1 is SNHLY, CDR2 FYNNEI. The CDR3 is 17 residues long. The V gene lost 3 bases and the J gene lost 1 base, with 16 bases spanning the gap. The data belong to a study of blood T cell repertoires in COVID-19. As originally analysed: For nucleated cells, counts were estimated from reference gene primer amplification. The repertoire was sequenced with immunoSEQ multiplex PCR; TCRdb's copy has only in-frame clones and lacks some. V and J calls and clone size are copied from that table; D and trimming were computed from the DNA. This table has some 370,000 clones, around four fifths appearing once. Researchers sorted participants into cohorts using their self-reported clinical history. The recovered donors of Cohort 3 showed two negative PCRs, clearance, or symptom resolution.

This clonotype was sampled from a woman aged 45-60 years who had recovered from COVID-19. The sequencing sample was made of PBMCs or T cells enriched from blood (not recorded which). This sequence joins TRBV2 and TRBJ1-5, with D perhaps matching TRBD1 (6 bases). This chain's CDR3 is CASSDATGPGSNQPQHF. In nucleotides, the CDR3 is TGTGCCAGCAGTGACGCTACAGGGCCGGGAAGCAATCAGCCCCAGCATTTT.